This T cell receptor beta chain emerged from a study of cytomegalovirus exposure and HLA in healthy donors. General study results and limits: Confirmation in vitro established that a few CMV-associated chains were specific for CMV antigens.

TCRdb's copy holds only in-frame clones and misses some; the assay was immunoSEQ multiplex PCR. The profile covers about 400,000 clones, with roughly 85% appearing a single time and over 0.75% taken by the ten largest. Details on this clone: The antigen is unknown.

Trimming pared 0 bases from V and 4 bases from J, leaving 13 bases between. Germline V CDR1 and CDR2: MNHEY, SVGAGI. The length of the CDR3 is 15 residues. This rearrangement joins TRBV6-5 to TRBJ2-7; a weak D match, TRBD1 (5 bases). The receptor was isolated from a woman aged 18-35 years in good health and CMV-seronegative. Sequences were obtained from PBMCs. The chain's CDR3 is CASSYSRQRVYEQYF. The CDR3 bases are TGTGCCAGCAGTTACTCGAGACAGCGAGTGTACGAGCAGTACTTC.